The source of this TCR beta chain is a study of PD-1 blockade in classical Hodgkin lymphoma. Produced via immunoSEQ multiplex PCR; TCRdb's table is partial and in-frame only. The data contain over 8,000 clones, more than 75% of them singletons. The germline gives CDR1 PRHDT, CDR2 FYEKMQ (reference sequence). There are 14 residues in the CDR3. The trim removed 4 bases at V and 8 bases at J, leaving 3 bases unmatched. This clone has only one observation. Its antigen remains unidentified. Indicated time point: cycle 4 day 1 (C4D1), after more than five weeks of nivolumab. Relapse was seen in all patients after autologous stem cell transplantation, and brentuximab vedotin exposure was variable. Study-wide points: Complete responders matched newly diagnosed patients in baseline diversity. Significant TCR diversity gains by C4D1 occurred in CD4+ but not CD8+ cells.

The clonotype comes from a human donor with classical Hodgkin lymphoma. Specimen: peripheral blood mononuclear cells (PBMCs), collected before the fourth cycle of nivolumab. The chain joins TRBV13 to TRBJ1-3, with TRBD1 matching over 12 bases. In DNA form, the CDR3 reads TGTGCCAGCAGCTCGGGACAGGGGGCAGACACCATATATTTT. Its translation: CASSSGQGADTIYF.